This T cell receptor (beta chain) was sequenced for a study of T cell responses to AZD1222 COVID-19 vaccine (dated by TCRdb to the early 2020s). Regarding the research as a whole: TCR sequencing was performed for about 250 trial participants, of whom 200 to 210 were given two doses of AZD1222 and around 25 were given two doses of MenACWY control vaccine. Trial participants were enrolled into age subgroups of 18-55, 56-69 and 70-plus years, which contained about 150, 27 and 61 TCR-sequenced participants, respectively. Study-wide findings and limitations: Spike-specific TCR breadth and depth rose significantly after two AZD1222 doses compared with day 0 and with MenACWY recipients. The 56-69-year group was small, and its depth increase did not reach significance, likely because of low power. Participants were mostly white British and included more females than males, and it was suggested by the authors that clonal diversity may have been underestimated. Reportedly, almost half of the unique spike-specific TCRs recognized epitopes lying outside the regions that are mutated in the B.1.351 and B.1.1.7 variants. The vaccine-associated CD4 TCRs covered the entire spike protein, and the dominant responses fell in regions 160-218 and 743-854. Only 5 to 7 AZD1222 recipients were SARS-CoV-2 seropositive at baseline, limiting conclusions about previously exposed vaccinees. Because no day 14 peak-response samples were available, the repertoires could be characterized only after the peak T cell response.

Compared with germline, V lacks 1 base and J lacks 2 bases; bases without a gene match: 4. Inclusive of the bounding cysteine and phenylalanine, the CDR3 is 16 residues long. CDR3 DNA only is kept here, 48 bases in frame from base 1. CDR1 and CDR2 are drawn from the germline V gene: SGHNT, YENEEA. The intended sense of this specimen's time point label: about 28 days (+/-7) after the second vaccine dose. AZD1222 recipients given second doses at about 4 weeks or at about 12 weeks were pooled, since spike-specific TCR depth and breadth were not found to differ between the two schedules. Samples from vaccinated people were obtained from the UK trials COV001 and COV002, which included a single-blind randomized controlled phase 2/3 trial of AZD1222 (ChAdOx1 nCoV-19) in healthy adults. For TCRbeta chain sequencing, PBMC samples were collected from trial participants at day 0 and at day 28 after the second dose.

The CDR3 regions of human TCRbeta chains were subjected to immunosequencing. The paper's data handling went like this. TCRs in the repertoires were compared against a reference library of SARS-CoV-2-specific TCRs that had been generated with the MIRA antigen-specificity platform. Breadth meant the fraction of unique TCRs that were SARS-CoV-2-associated, whereas depth meant the fraction of total T cells that were SARS-CoV-2-associated. Using the MIRA data, each spike-specific TCR was mapped to the spike region that the TCR reacts to and placed in a CD4 or CD8 class. Log10-transformed breadth and depth values were compared by one-way ANOVA with Sidak's multiple comparisons tests. In its TCRdb copy, this immuneACCESS table keeps in-frame sequences only and misses some clones. Where compared with another copy, unresolved V genes explain less than half of these, and the others have no known cause. V and J calls plus clone size are reproduced from that table; the DNA served to infer D and trimming. The sample table contains under 95,000 clones; only one count was recorded for approximately 85% of them. Around 9.3% of the sample is in the top ten clones.

Regarding this clone: Its antigen is still unknown. There are no base qualities to consult, and no much larger clone falls within one base.

The rearrangement joined TRBV11-3 to TRBJ2-1, with TRBD2 identical over 8 junction bases. The origin of this receptor is an adult who received the AZD1222 COVID-19 vaccine. This specimen consisted of peripheral blood, obtained 28 days after the second AZD1222 dose. DNA sequence: TGTGCCAGCAGCTTAGCCCCGGGACTAGCCTACAATGAGCAGTTCTTC. Its protein product is CASSLAPGLAYNEQFF.